Given below is one T cell receptor beta chain in context. These data belong to a study of shared clonotypes between healthy human individuals. Study background: Researchers drew samples from two women and three men aged 18 to 49.

The CDR3 spans 22 residues. Germline V gives CDR1 SGDLS, CDR2 YYNGEE. Trimming removed 0 bases from V and 1 base from J; junction bases left unmatched: 22. The table came from immunoSEQ multiplex PCR; TCRdb's copy has only in-frame clones and leaves some out. Found here are 2 million to 2.5 million clones, more than 80% of them singletons; the top ten hold 0.3% to 0.4%. The source of this sequence is a man aged 18 to 29 in good health. Some clones in this sample may be carry-over from other donors' samples. Sequenced: naive CD4+ T cells from PBMCs. Subset denoted: CD45RA+ positively selected. The gene calls are TRBV9 and TRBJ2-5, with 9 bases matching TRBD2. The CDR3, as DNA: TGTGCCAGCAGCGTAGGGGTGCAACATAGCGGGAGATTGATGACGGGCCAAGAGACCCAGTACTTC. Its protein is CASSVGVQHSGRLMTGQETQYF. Variable domain in full (rest from reference TRBV9 and TRBJ2-5): DSGVTQTPKHLITATGQRVTLRCSPRSGDLSVYWYQQSLDQGLQFLIQYYNGEERAKGNILERFSAQQFPDLHSELNLSSLELGDSALYFCASSVGVQHSGRLMTGQETQYFGPGTRLLVL.